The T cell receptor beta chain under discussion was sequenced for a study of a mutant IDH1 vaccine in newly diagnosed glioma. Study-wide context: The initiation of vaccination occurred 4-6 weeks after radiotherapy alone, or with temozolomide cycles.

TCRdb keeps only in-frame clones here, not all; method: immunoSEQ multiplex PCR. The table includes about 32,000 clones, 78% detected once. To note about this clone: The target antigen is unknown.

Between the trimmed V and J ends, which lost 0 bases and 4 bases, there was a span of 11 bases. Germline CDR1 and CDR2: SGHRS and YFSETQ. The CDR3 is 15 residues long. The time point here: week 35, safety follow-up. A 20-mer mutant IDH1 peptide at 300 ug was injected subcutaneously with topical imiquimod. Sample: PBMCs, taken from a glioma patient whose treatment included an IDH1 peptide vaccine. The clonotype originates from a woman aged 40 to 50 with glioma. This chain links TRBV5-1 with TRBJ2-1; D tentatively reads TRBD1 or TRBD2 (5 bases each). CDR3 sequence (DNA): TGCGCCAGCAGCTTGGCCGGGACCCCGTACAATGAGCAGTTCTTC. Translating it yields CASSLAGTPYNEQFF.